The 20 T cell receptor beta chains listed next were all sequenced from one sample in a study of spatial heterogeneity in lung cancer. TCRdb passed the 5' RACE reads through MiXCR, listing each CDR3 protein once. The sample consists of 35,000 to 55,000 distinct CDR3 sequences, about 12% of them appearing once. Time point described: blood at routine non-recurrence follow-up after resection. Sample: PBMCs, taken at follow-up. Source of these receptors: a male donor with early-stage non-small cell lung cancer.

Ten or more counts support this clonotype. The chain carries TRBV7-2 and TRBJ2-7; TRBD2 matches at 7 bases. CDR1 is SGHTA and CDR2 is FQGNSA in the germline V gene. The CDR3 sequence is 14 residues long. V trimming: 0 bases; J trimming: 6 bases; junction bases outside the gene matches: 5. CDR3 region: CASSLATTSAEQYF. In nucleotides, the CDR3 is TGTGCCAGCAGCTTAGCGACCACTAGCGCCGAGCAGTACTTC.

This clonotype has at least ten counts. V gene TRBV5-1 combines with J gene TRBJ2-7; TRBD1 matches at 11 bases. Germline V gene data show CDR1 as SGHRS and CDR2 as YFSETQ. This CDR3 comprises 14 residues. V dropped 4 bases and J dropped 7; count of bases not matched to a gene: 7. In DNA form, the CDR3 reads TGCGCCAGCAGCGCGGACAGGGGGCTTCAGGAGCAGTACTTC. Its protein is CASSADRGLQEQYF. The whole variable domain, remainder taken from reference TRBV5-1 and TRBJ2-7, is KAGVTQTPRYLIKTRGQQVTLSCSPISGHRSVSWYQQTPGQGLQFLFEYFSETQRNKGNFPGRFSGRQFSNSRSEMNVSTLELGDSALYLCASSADRGLQEQYFGPGTRLTVT.

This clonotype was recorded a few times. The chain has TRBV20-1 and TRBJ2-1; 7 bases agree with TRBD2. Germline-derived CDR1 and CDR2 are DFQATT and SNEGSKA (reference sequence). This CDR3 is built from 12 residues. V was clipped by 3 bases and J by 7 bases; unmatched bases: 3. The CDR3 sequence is CSASGGMNEQFF. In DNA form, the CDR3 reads TGCAGTGCTAGCGGGGGGATGAATGAGCAGTTCTTC.

The CDR3 loop reads CASSGRAGSNQPQHF. CDR3 coding DNA: TGTGCCAGCAGTGGGAGGGCAGGGTCCAATCAGCCCCAGCATTTT. The rearrangement uses TRBV12-3 or TRBV12-4 and TRBJ1-5, with a tentative D call TRBD1 (5 bases). CDR3 length equals 15 residues. V gave up 5 bases and J gave up 3 bases, with 14 bases separating them.

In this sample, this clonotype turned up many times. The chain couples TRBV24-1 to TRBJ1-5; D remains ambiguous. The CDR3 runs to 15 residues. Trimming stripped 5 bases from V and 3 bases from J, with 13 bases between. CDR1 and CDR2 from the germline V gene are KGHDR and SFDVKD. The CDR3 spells CATSGGSPSNQPQHF. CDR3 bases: TGTGCCACCAGTGGGGGATCACCTTCCAATCAGCCCCAGCATTTT.

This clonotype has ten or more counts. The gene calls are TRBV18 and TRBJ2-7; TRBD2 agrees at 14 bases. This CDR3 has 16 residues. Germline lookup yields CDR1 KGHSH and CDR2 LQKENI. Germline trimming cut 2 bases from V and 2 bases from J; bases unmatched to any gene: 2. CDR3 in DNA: TGTGCCAGCTCACCAGGACTAGCGGGGGGCACCTACGAGCAGTACTTC. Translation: CASSPGLAGGTYEQYF.

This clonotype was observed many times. The CDR3 region has the DNA TGCAGTGCTAGACTAGCGTACAATGAGCAGTTCTTC. Translated, it gives CSARLAYNEQFF. The chain uses TRBV20-1 and TRBJ2-1; a possible D gene is TRBD2 (6 bases). The CDR3 spans 12 residues. Trimming shortened V by 2 bases and J by 4 bases, and 6 bases separated the two germline ends. The germline CDR1 and CDR2 sequences are DFQATT and SNEGSKA (reference sequence).

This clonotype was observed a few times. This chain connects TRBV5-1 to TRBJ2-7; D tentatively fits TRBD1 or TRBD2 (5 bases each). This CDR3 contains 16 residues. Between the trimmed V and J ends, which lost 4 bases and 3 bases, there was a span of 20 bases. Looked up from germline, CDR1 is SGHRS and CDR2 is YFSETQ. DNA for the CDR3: TGCGCCAGCAGCCTATCCATCCCCGGGGACGGCTACGAGCAGTACTTC. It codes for CASSLSIPGDGYEQYF.

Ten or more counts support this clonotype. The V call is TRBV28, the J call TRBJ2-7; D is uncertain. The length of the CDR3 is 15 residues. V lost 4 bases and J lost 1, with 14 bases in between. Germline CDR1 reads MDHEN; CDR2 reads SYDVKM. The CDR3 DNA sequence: TGTGCCAGCAGTTCTGACCTACTAACGTCCTACGAGCAGTACTTC. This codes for CASSSDLLTSYEQYF. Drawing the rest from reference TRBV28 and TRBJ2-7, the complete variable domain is DVKVTQSSRYLVKRTGEKVFLECVQDMDHENMFWYRQDPGLGLRLIYFSYDVKMKEKGDIPEGYSVSREKKERFSLILESASTNQTSMYLCASSSDLLTSYEQYFGPGTRLTVT.

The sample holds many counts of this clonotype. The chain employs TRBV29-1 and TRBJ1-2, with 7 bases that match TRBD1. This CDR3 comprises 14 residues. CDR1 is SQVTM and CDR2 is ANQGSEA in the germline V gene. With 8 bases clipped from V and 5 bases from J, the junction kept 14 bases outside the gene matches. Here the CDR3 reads CSLSRDSLEYGYTF. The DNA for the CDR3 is TGCAGCCTAAGCCGGGACAGCCTTGAATATGGCTACACCTTC.

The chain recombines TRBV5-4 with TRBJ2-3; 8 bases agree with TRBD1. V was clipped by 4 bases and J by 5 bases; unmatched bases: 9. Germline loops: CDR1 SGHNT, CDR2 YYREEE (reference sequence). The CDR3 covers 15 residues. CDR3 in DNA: TGTGCCAGCAGCCGGGAAGGACAGGGCAGAGATACGCAGTATTTT. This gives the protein CASSREGQGRDTQYF.

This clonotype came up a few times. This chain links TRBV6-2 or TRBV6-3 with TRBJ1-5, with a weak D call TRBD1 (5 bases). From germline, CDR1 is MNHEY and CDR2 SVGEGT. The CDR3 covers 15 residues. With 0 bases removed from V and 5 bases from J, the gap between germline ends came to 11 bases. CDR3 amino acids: CASSYSGAPDQPQHF. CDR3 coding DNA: TGTGCCAGCAGTTACTCAGGGGCCCCAGATCAGCCCCAGCATTTT.

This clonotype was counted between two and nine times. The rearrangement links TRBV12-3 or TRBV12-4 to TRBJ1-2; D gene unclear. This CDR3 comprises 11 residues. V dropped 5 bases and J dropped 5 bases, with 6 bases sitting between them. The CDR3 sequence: CASSLGYGYTF. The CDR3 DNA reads TGTGCCAGCAGTCTCGGTTATGGCTACACCTTC.

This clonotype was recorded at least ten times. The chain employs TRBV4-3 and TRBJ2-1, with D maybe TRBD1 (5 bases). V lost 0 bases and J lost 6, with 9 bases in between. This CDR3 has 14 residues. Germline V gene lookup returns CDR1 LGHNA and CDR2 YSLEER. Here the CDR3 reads CASSQDPGPNEQFF. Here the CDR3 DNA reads TGCGCCAGCAGCCAAGATCCAGGGCCCAATGAGCAGTTCTTC.

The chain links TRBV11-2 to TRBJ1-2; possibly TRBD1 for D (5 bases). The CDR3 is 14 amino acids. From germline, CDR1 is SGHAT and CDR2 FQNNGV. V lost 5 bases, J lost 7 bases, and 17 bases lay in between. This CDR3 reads CASSHATVYGGYTF. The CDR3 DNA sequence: TGTGCCAGCAGCCACGCGACAGTTTATGGTGGCTACACCTTC.

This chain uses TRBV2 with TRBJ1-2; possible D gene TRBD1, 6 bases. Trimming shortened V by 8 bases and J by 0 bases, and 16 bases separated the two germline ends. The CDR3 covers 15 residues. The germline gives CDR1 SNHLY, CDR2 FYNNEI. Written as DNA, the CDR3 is TGTGCCAGCCGCTCCCTGGACAGTCCTAACTATGGCTACACCTTC. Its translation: CASRSLDSPNYGYTF. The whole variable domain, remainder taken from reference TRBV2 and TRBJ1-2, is EPEVTQTPSHQVTQMGQEVILRCVPISNHLYFYWYRQILGQKVEFLVSFYNNEISEKSEIFDDQFSVERPDGSNFTLKIRSTKLEDSAMYFCASRSLDSPNYGYTFGSGTRLTVV.

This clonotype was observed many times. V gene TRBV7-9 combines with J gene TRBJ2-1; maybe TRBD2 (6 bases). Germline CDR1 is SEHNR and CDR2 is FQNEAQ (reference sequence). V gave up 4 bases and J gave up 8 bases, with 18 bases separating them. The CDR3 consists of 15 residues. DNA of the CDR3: TGTGCCAGCAGCTCCTCACTAGCAACGGTCTATGAGCAGTTCTTC. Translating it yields CASSSSLATVYEQFF.

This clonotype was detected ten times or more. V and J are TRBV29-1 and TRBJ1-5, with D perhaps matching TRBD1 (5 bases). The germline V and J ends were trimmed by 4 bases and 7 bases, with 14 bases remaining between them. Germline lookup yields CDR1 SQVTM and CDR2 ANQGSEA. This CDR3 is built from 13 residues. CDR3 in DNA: TGCAGCGTTGGATGGCAGGGCGACCAGCCCCAGCATTTT. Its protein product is CSVGWQGDQPQHF.

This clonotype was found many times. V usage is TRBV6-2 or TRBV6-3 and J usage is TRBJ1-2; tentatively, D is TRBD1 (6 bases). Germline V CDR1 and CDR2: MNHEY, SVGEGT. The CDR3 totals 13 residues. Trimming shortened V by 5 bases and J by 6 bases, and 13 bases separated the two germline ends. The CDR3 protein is CASSQQGRNGYTF. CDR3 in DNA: TGTGCCAGCAGTCAGCAGGGGAGGAATGGCTACACCTTC.

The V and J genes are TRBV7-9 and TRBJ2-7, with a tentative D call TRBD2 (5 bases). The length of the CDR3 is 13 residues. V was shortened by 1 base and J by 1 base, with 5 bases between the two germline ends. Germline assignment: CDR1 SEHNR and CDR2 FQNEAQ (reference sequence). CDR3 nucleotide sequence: TGTGCCAGCAGCTTAGGACTATCCTACGAGCAGTACTTC. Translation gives CASSLGLSYEQYF. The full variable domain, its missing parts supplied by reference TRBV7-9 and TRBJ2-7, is DTGVSQNPRHKITKRGQNVTFRCDPISEHNRLYWYRQTLGQGPEFLTYFQNEAQLEKSRLLSDRFSAERPKGSFSTLEIQRTEQGDSAMYLCASSLGLSYEQYFGPGTRLTVT.